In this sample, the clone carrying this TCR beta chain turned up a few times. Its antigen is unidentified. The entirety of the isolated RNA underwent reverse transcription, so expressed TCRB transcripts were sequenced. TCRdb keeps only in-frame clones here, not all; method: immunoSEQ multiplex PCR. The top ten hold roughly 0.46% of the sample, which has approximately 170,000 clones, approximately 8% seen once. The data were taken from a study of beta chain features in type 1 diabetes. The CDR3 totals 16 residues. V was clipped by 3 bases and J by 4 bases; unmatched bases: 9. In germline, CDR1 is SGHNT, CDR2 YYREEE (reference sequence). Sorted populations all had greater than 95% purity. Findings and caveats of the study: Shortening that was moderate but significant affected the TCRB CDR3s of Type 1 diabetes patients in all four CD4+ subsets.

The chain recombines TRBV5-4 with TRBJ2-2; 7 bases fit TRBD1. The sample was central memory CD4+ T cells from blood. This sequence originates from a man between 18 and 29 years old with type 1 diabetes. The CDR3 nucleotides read TGTGCCAGCAGCTCTGACAGGGTTCGTAGCACCGGGGAGCTGTTTTTT. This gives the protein CASSSDRVRSTGELFF.